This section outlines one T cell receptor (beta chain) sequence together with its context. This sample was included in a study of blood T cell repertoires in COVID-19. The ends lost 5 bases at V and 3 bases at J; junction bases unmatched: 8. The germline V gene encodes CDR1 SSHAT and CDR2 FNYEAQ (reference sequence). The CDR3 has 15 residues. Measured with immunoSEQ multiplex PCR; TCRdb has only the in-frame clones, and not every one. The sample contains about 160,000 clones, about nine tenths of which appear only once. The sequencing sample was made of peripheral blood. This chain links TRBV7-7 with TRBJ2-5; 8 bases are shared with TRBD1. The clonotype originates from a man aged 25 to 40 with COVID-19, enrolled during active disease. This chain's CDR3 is CASSTGQGREETQYF. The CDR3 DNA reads TGTGCCAGCAGCACAGGACAGGGCCGAGAAGAGACCCAGTACTTC. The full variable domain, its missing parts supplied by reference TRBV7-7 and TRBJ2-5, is GAGVSQSPRYKVTKRGQDVTLRCDPISSHATLYWYQQALGQGPEFLTYFNYEAQPDKSGLPSDRFSAERPEGSISTLTIQRTEQRDSAMYRCASSTGQGREETQYFGPGTRLLVL.